These 5 T cell receptor beta chains share one sample of origin, sequenced in a study of CD8+CD57+ T cells in acquired aplastic anemia. Investigators profiled TCR beta VDJ and CDR3 from genomic DNA template. Each CDR3 protein is one row after TCRdb ran MiXCR on the reads. The table lists 150,000 to 200,000 distinct CDR3 sequences, under 50% of them singletons. Flow cytometry had shown expanded CD8+CD57+ cells in the patients chosen for sequencing. Sequenced input: sorted CD4+, CD8+, or CD8+CD57+ T cells (not recorded which) from PBMCs. The receptors shown here come from a human donor with aplastic anemia.

This clonotype came up many times. This chain joins TRBV19 and TRBJ2-1, with 15 bases that match TRBD2. Germline CDR1 and CDR2: LNHDA and SQIVND (reference sequence). J was trimmed by 3 bases and V by 6 bases; bases with no gene match: 9. The CDR3 totals 18 residues. CDR3 sequence (DNA): TGTGCCAGTAGGCTCGGGACTAGCGGGGGGAGCGTCTACAATGAGCAGTTCTTC. Encoded protein: CASRLGTSGGSVYNEQFF.

About this clonotype: A much larger clone sits a single nucleotide away, making a read error possible. This chain links TRBV6-1 with TRBJ1-3; D may be TRBD1 (6 bases). Germline V gene lookup returns CDR1 MNHNS and CDR2 SASEGT. CDR3 length equals 16 residues. The CDR3 here is CASRTWTVSSGSTIYF. The CDR3 DNA sequence: TGTGCCAGCAGGACTTGGACAGTAAGCTCTGGAAGCACCATATATTTT.

This clonotype appeared many times. In DNA, the CDR3 is TGTGCCAGCAGTGAAGAGGGGAATTGGGGGGAAAAACTGTTTTTT. Amino acids: CASSEEGNWGEKLFF. The chain couples TRBV25-1 to TRBJ1-4; perhaps TRBD1 as D (5 bases). V was trimmed by 2 bases and J by 8 bases, leaving 15 bases between them. Germline CDR1 is MGHDK and CDR2 is SYGVNS. This CDR3 contains 15 residues.

V gene TRBV19 combines with J gene TRBJ1-6; 7 bases are shared with TRBD1. The CDR3 sequence is 15 residues long. J gave up 5 bases and V 8 bases, and 9 bases lay outside the gene matches. Germline-derived CDR1 and CDR2 are LNHDA and SQIVND (reference sequence). The CDR3 DNA follows: TGTGCCAGTCGAGTAGGGGACAGAAATAATTCACCCCTCCACTTT. This codes for CASRVGDRNNSPLHF. The full variable domain, its missing parts supplied by reference TRBV19 and TRBJ1-6, is DGGITQSPKYLFRKEGQNVTLSCEQNLNHDAMYWYRQDPGQGLRLIYYSQIVNDFQKGDIAEGYSVSREKKESFPLTVTSAQKNPTAFYLCASRVGDRNNSPLHFGNGTRLTVT.

V gene TRBV5-1 combines with J gene TRBJ1-5; unclear D gene. Germline assignment: CDR1 SGHRS and CDR2 YFSETQ. V was shortened by 5 bases and J by 5 bases, with 11 bases between the two germline ends. The length of the CDR3 is 13 residues. The CDR3 DNA reads as TGCGCCAGCAGTCAAGACGCCGATCAGCCCCAGCATTTT. Encoded protein: CASSQDADQPQHF.